These 15 T cell receptor beta chains were sequenced from one sample in a study of T-cell reconstitution after alpha-beta-depleted transplantation in children. Unique molecular identifiers featured in how the TCRbeta library was prepared. A single record per CDR3 protein comes from TCRdb applying MiXCR to the PCR reads. Found here are roughly 570,000 distinct CDR3 sequences, 25% to 30% of them singletons; the top ten hold 30% to 45%. This material consisted of PBMCs, taken before TCRalphabeta/CD19-depleted stem cell transplant. The receptors derive from a boy under three years old with Wiskott-Aldrich syndrome, due to receive a stem cell transplant.

This clonotype was recorded many times. CDR3 nucleotide sequence: TGCGCCAGCAGCAACGGGGCCACCGGGGAGCTGTTTTTT. It is translated as CASSNGATGELFF. The genes are TRBV5-1 and TRBJ2-2, with D tentatively TRBD1 or TRBD2 (5 bases each). V was trimmed by 4 bases and J by 4 bases, leaving 8 bases between them. This CDR3 is 13 amino acids long. Germline CDR1 is SGHRS and CDR2 is YFSETQ.

The chain employs TRBV29-1 and TRBJ2-7; TRBD2 is a possible D gene (5 bases). The CDR3 extends over 13 amino acids. Germline CDR1 and CDR2: SQVTM and ANQGSEA. V gave up 4 bases and J gave up 7 bases, with 17 bases separating them. The CDR3 DNA reads as TGCAGCGTTGGGATGGCTAGCCTGGGAGAGCAGTACTTC. Its translation: CSVGMASLGEQYF.

This clonotype has just a few counts. The chain employs TRBV20-1 and TRBJ2-7; 8 bases agree with TRBD2. This CDR3 region has 16 residues. Unmatched junction bases numbered 16, after V lost 5 bases and J lost 4 bases. CDR1 is DFQATT, CDR2 SNEGSKA, per germline (reference sequence). CDR3: CSAPSLAETPGYEQYF. For the CDR3, the DNA is TGCAGTGCTCCCTCACTAGCGGAAACCCCTGGGTACGAGCAGTACTTC.

This clonotype was seen only a few times. The J gene is TRBJ1-2, the V gene TRBV4-1; weak D call: TRBD1 (6 bases). The V gene's germline CDR1 is MGHRA and CDR2 YSYEKL. V gave up 0 bases and J gave up 4 bases, with 9 bases separating them. This CDR3 has 14 residues. CDR3 amino acids: CASSQDRGGYGYTF. CDR3 sequence (DNA): TGCGCCAGCAGCCAAGACAGGGGTGGCTATGGCTACACCTTC.

The V call is TRBV5-1, the J call TRBJ2-5; TRBD2 matches 13 bases. V shed 3 bases, J shed 1 base, and the junction held 3 bases outside the gene matches. CDR1 and CDR2 (germline): SGHRS, YFSETQ. The CDR3 has 16 residues. CDR3 nucleotides: TGCGCCAGCAGCTCGGGACTAGCGGGGATCCAAGAGACCCAGTACTTC. It specifies CASSSGLAGIQETQYF.

The rearrangement links TRBV28 to TRBJ1-4; 10 nucleotides agree with TRBD1. This CDR3 has 16 residues. J was trimmed by 8 bases and V by 10 bases; bases with no gene match: 16. Germline values: CDR1 MDHEN, CDR2 SYDVKM. The chain's CDR3 is CAIQSQTGTGEEKLFF. CDR3 in DNA: TGTGCCATCCAGTCTCAGACCGGGACAGGGGAAGAAAAACTGTTTTTT. The whole variable domain, remainder taken from reference TRBV28 and TRBJ1-4, is DVKVTQSSRYLVKRTGEKVFLECVQDMDHENMFWYRQDPGLGLRLIYFSYDVKMKEKGDIPEGYSVSREKKERFSLILESASTNQTSMYLCAIQSQTGTGEEKLFFGSGTQLSVL.

This rearrangement joins TRBV11-2 to TRBJ2-7; D is unresolved. The V gene's germline CDR1 is SGHAT and CDR2 FQNNGV. The germline V and J ends were trimmed by 3 bases and 6 bases, with 12 bases remaining between them. CDR3 length: 13 residues. The CDR3: CASSLALGREQYF. The CDR3 nucleotides read TGTGCCAGCAGCTTGGCTCTCGGGCGCGAGCAGTACTTC.

This rearrangement joins TRBV18 to TRBJ2-7, with D perhaps matching TRBD1 (6 bases). Between the trimmed V and J ends, which lost 5 bases and 7 bases, there was a span of 12 bases. The CDR3 sequence is 12 residues long. Germline values: CDR1 KGHSH, CDR2 LQKENI. The CDR3 region has the DNA TGTGCCAGCTCATCCAAAAGGGGGGAGCAGTACTTC. Protein: CASSSKRGEQYF.

The J gene is TRBJ1-5, the V gene TRBV5-1, with 9 nucleotides matching TRBD1. The CDR3 has 15 amino acids. CDR1 is SGHRS, CDR2 YFSETQ, per germline. The trim removed 0 bases at V and 5 bases at J, leaving 3 bases unmatched. The DNA of the CDR3 is TGCGCCAGCAGCTTGGGACAGGGGGGCGATCAGCCCCAGCATTTT. It translates to CASSLGQGGDQPQHF. The variable domain in full, completed from reference TRBV5-1 and TRBJ1-5, reads KAGVTQTPRYLIKTRGQQVTLSCSPISGHRSVSWYQQTPGQGLQFLFEYFSETQRNKGNFPGRFSGRQFSNSRSEMNVSTLELGDSALYLCASSLGQGGDQPQHFGDGTRLSIL.

This clonotype was counted only a few times. The V gene is TRBV5-1, the J gene TRBJ2-1; D may correspond to TRBD1 or TRBD2 (5 bases each). Germline CDR1 SGHRS, CDR2 YFSETQ. The CDR3 totals 15 residues. V was pared by 3 bases and J by 9 bases, with 19 bases between. As DNA, the CDR3 is TGCGCCAGCAGCTCGTCCGGGACCCCCGTCTCTGAGCAGTTCTTC. Its translation: CASSSSGTPVSEQFF.

The genes are TRBV28 and TRBJ1-5; possible D gene TRBD1, 6 bases. CDR1 and CDR2 from the germline V gene are MDHEN and SYDVKM. The CDR3 runs to 13 residues. V gave up 3 bases and J gave up 9 bases, with 12 bases separating them. The DNA for the CDR3 is TGTGCCAGCAGTTTGGACAGCCAGCGGCCCCAGCATTTT. It specifies CASSLDSQRPQHF. Together with reference TRBV28 and TRBJ1-5, the CDR3 gives the full variable domain: DVKVTQSSRYLVKRTGEKVFLECVQDMDHENMFWYRQDPGLGLRLIYFSYDVKMKEKGDIPEGYSVSREKKERFSLILESASTNQTSMYLCASSLDSQRPQHFGDGTRLSIL.

This chain connects TRBV5-1 to TRBJ2-1; tentatively, D is TRBD2 (5 bases). Per the germline V gene, CDR1 is SGHRS and CDR2 is YFSETQ. This CDR3 has 14 residues. Trimming left V 8 bases short and J 8 bases short, with 20 bases between. The CDR3 reads CARSGTRVFYEQFF. The CDR3 DNA reads TGCGCCAGGAGCGGTACTAGAGTTTTCTATGAGCAGTTCTTC. The full variable domain, its missing parts supplied by reference TRBV5-1 and TRBJ2-1, is KAGVTQTPRYLIKTRGQQVTLSCSPISGHRSVSWYQQTPGQGLQFLFEYFSETQRNKGNFPGRFSGRQFSNSRSEMNVSTLELGDSALYLCARSGTRVFYEQFFGPGTRLTVL.

This clonotype was recorded a few times. A read error may account for a junction end that differs from germline. The chain couples TRBV29-1 to TRBJ1-2, with a tentative D call TRBD1 (5 bases). Per germline, CDR1 SQVTM and CDR2 ANQGSEA. This CDR3 has 14 amino acids. The chain's CDR3 is CSVQDDRIYYGYTF. DNA of the CDR3: TGCAGCGTTCAAGATGACAGAATCTACTATGGCTACACCTTC.

The chain employs TRBV10-3 and TRBJ2-7, with D perhaps matching TRBD1 (5 bases). The V gene lost 1 base and the J gene lost 3 bases, with 10 bases spanning the gap. CDR1 and CDR2 from the germline V gene are ENHRY and SYGVKD. The CDR3 spans 14 residues. Here the CDR3 reads CAISEWGKRYEQYF. CDR3 nucleotide sequence: TGTGCCATCAGTGAGTGGGGCAAGCGCTACGAGCAGTACTTC.

The chain uses TRBV27 and TRBJ1-5; no clear D. Per the germline V gene, CDR1 is MNHEY and CDR2 is SMNVEV (reference sequence). Deletions cut 0 bases from V and 5 bases from J, with 8 bases between. The CDR3 is 14 residues long. As DNA, the CDR3 is TGTGCCAGCAGTTTATCGGGAGGGTATCAGCCCCAGCATTTT. Its protein is CASSLSGGYQPQHF.